These T cell receptor beta chains were read from a single sample in a study of T cells after yellow fever vaccination. TCRdb ran MiXCR on the 5' RACE reads and lists one entry per CDR3 protein. The sample yields approximately 300,000 distinct CDR3 sequences, about an eighth seen once. Here the sequenced sample was CD4+ T cells sorted from PBMCs, taken 45 days after the yellow fever booster vaccination. All receptors derive from a man aged 25-45 years who received the YFV17D yellow fever vaccine. Each CDR3 is given with its conserved first and last residue. The D gene is left open where the match is weak. Clone size is given for some rows only: seen once, a few or many times, or a class if the clone is expanded.

abundance: NA
v_gene: TRBV20-1
d_gene: NA
j_gene: TRBJ1-1
CDR3nt: TGCAGTGGAAGATTTAGAGGCACTGAAGCTTTCTTT
CDR3aa: CSGRFRGTEAFF

abundance: few
v_gene: TRBV6-5
d_gene: NA
j_gene: TRBJ2-1
CDR3nt: TGTGCCAGCAGCCGAGAACCTTACGAGCAGTTCTTC
CDR3aa: CASSREPYEQFF

abundance: few
v_gene: TRBV4-3
d_gene: NA
j_gene: TRBJ1-1
CDR3nt: TGCGCCAGCAGCCCGGCGCAGCGCACTGAAGCTTTCTTT
CDR3aa: CASSPAQRTEAFF

abundance: NA
v_gene: TRBV5-1
d_gene: NA
j_gene: TRBJ2-6
CDR3nt: TGCGCCAGCAGCGCAGGTATATCTGGGGCCAACGTCCTGACTTTC
CDR3aa: CASSAGISGANVLTF

abundance: NA
v_gene: TRBV4-3
d_gene: NA
j_gene: TRBJ1-5
CDR3nt: TGCGCCAGCAGCCGCCCCCTGGGGGCTAGCAATCAGCCCCAGCATTTT
CDR3aa: CASSRPLGASNQPQHF

abundance: few
v_gene: TRBV12-3/TRBV12-4
d_gene: NA
j_gene: TRBJ2-5
CDR3nt: TGTGCCACCTCCCCCTTTGGTGCCAGGCGGGAGACCCAGTACTTC
CDR3aa: CATSPFGARRETQYF

abundance: NA
v_gene: TRBV5-1
d_gene: TRBD1
j_gene: TRBJ2-5
CDR3nt: TGCGCCAGCAGCGTTGGGACAGTGTACCAAGAGACCCAGTACTTC
CDR3aa: CASSVGTVYQETQYF

abundance: NA
v_gene: TRBV30
d_gene: TRBD2
j_gene: TRBJ2-7
CDR3nt: TGTGCCTGGACCACGGGACTAGCGGGAGCTGGCGAGCAGTACTTC
CDR3aa: CAWTTGLAGAGEQYF

abundance: NA
v_gene: TRBV11-2
d_gene: NA
j_gene: TRBJ2-7
CDR3nt: TGTGCCAGCAGCTCCAGTATCGGGTACTACGAGCAGTACTTC
CDR3aa: CASSSSIGYYEQYF

abundance: NA
v_gene: TRBV9
d_gene: TRBD2
j_gene: TRBJ2-1
CDR3nt: TGTGCCAGCAGCGTAGCTTATTGGCGGGAGTCCTCCAATGAGCAGTTCTTC
CDR3aa: CASSVAYWRESSNEQFF

abundance: NA
v_gene: TRBV5-1
d_gene: TRBD2
j_gene: TRBJ2-7
CDR3nt: TGCGCCAGCAGCTCGTCCGGGACTAACTACGAGCAGTACTTC
CDR3aa: CASSSSGTNYEQYF

abundance: few
v_gene: TRBV30
d_gene: NA
j_gene: TRBJ1-3
CDR3nt: TGTGCCTGGAGTGTACCGCACACGGGCGGAAACACCATATATTTT
CDR3aa: CAWSVPHTGGNTIYF

abundance: many
v_gene: TRBV12-3/TRBV12-4
d_gene: TRBD2
j_gene: TRBJ2-1
CDR3nt: TGTGCCAGCAGGCCCCCGGGACTAGCGGGAGATGAGCAGTTCTTC
CDR3aa: CASRPPGLAGDEQFF

abundance: many
v_gene: TRBV7-6
d_gene: NA
j_gene: TRBJ2-3
CDR3nt: TGTGCCAGCAGCTTAGAGACCAGCCCCACAGATACGCAGTATTTT
CDR3aa: CASSLETSPTDTQYF

abundance: NA
v_gene: TRBV7-6
d_gene: TRBD1
j_gene: TRBJ2-1
CDR3nt: TGTGCCAGCAGCTTACGGGGCAGGGTGGAATCAGGGGGTTTGGAGCAGTTCTTC
CDR3aa: CASSLRGRVESGGLEQFF

abundance: NA
v_gene: TRBV15
d_gene: TRBD1
j_gene: TRBJ1-5
CDR3nt: TGTGCCACCAGCCAGGGACAGGGGGTTAATCAGCCCCAGCATTTT
CDR3aa: CATSQGQGVNQPQHF

abundance: few
v_gene: TRBV20-1
d_gene: NA
j_gene: TRBJ1-1
CDR3nt: TGCAGTGCCCGAAGAACTGAAGCTTTCTTT
CDR3aa: CSARRTEAFF

abundance: NA
v_gene: TRBV7-9
d_gene: TRBD2
j_gene: TRBJ2-2
CDR3nt: TGTGCCAGCAGCCCAACCGGACTAGTCGGGGAGCTGTTTTTT
CDR3aa: CASSPTGLVGELFF

abundance: NA
v_gene: TRBV30
d_gene: NA
j_gene: TRBJ1-1
CDR3nt: TGTGCCTGGAGGCGAGGGGCTAGAAACACTGAAGCTTTCTTT
CDR3aa: CAWRRGARNTEAFF

abundance: NA
v_gene: TRBV20-1
d_gene: TRBD2
j_gene: TRBJ2-1
CDR3nt: TGCAGTGCTAGAGCCGGACTAGCGGGAGTCAATGAGCAGTTCTTC
CDR3aa: CSARAGLAGVNEQFF

abundance: NA
v_gene: TRBV9
d_gene: NA
j_gene: TRBJ2-3
CDR3nt: TGTGCCAGCAGCGTAGTACCAGGCTACACAGATACGCAGTATTTT
CDR3aa: CASSVVPGYTDTQYF

abundance: few
v_gene: TRBV5-5
d_gene: TRBD2
j_gene: TRBJ2-1
CDR3nt: TGTGCCAGCAGCCCCCCCTTCGCGGGAGTCGAGCAGTTCTTC
CDR3aa: CASSPPFAGVEQFF

abundance: NA
v_gene: TRBV5-6
d_gene: NA
j_gene: TRBJ2-7
CDR3nt: TGTGCCAGCAGCTTGGGAGTGGGATCTTCCTACGAGCAGTACTTC
CDR3aa: CASSLGVGSSYEQYF

abundance: few
v_gene: TRBV4-3
d_gene: NA
j_gene: TRBJ2-3
CDR3nt: TGCGCCAGCAGCCGCAGACAGGATTCCGACACAGATACGCAGTATTTT
CDR3aa: CASSRRQDSDTDTQYF

abundance: many
v_gene: TRBV15
d_gene: NA
j_gene: TRBJ2-7
CDR3nt: TGTGCCACCCTTCCAATGGCCCCCCGCTACGAGCAGTACTTC
CDR3aa: CATLPMAPRYEQYF

abundance: NA
v_gene: TRBV6-1
d_gene: NA
j_gene: TRBJ2-3
CDR3nt: TGTGCCAGCAGGGACACTTACAGCGCAGATACGCAGTATTTT
CDR3aa: CASRDTYSADTQYF

abundance: few
v_gene: TRBV5-1
d_gene: TRBD1
j_gene: TRBJ2-7
CDR3nt: TGCGCCAGCAGCTTACAGACCGGGACAGTCTCCTACGAGCAGTACTTC
CDR3aa: CASSLQTGTVSYEQYF

abundance: NA
v_gene: TRBV20-1
d_gene: TRBD2
j_gene: TRBJ2-3
CDR3nt: TGCAGTGCTAGAGATGATAGCGGGAGGATTGATACGCAGTATTTT
CDR3aa: CSARDDSGRIDTQYF

abundance: NA
v_gene: TRBV11-3
d_gene: TRBD2
j_gene: TRBJ2-1
CDR3nt: TGTGCCAGCAGCTTAGGACTAGCGGATGAGCAGTTCTTC
CDR3aa: CASSLGLADEQFF

abundance: NA
v_gene: TRBV13
d_gene: NA
j_gene: TRBJ1-1
CDR3nt: TGTGCCAGCAGCTCCACAGCGAAAGAAGTCATGAACACTGAAGCTTTCTTT
CDR3aa: CASSSTAKEVMNTEAFF

abundance: NA
v_gene: TRBV12-3/TRBV12-4
d_gene: NA
j_gene: TRBJ2-2
CDR3nt: TGTGCCAGCAGTACCGTCGGAGGCGGGGAGCTGTTTTTT
CDR3aa: CASSTVGGGELFF

abundance: NA
v_gene: TRBV5-5
d_gene: NA
j_gene: TRBJ2-7
CDR3nt: TGTGCCAGCAGCTTTGGACGGAGGGGATACGAGCAGTACTTC
CDR3aa: CASSFGRRGYEQYF

abundance: NA
v_gene: TRBV19
d_gene: TRBD2
j_gene: TRBJ2-4
CDR3nt: TGTGCCAGTAGACCCCAGCGGGAGGGGGTCTCGGCCAAAAACATTCAGTACTTC
CDR3aa: CASRPQREGVSAKNIQYF

abundance: few
v_gene: TRBV20-1
d_gene: NA
j_gene: TRBJ2-6
CDR3nt: TGCAGTGCTCCCTCTTCCGGGACTCTCGATTCTGGGGCCAACGTCCTGACTTTC
CDR3aa: CSAPSSGTLDSGANVLTF

abundance: NA
v_gene: TRBV7-2
d_gene: NA
j_gene: TRBJ2-3
CDR3nt: TGTGCCAGCAGCTTAGGCGGCGGATTACGAGACACAGATACGCAGTATTTT
CDR3aa: CASSLGGGLRDTDTQYF

abundance: NA
v_gene: TRBV7-2
d_gene: NA
j_gene: TRBJ2-3
CDR3nt: TGTGCCAGCAGCACAGCTAGCACAGATACGCAGTATTTT
CDR3aa: CASSTASTDTQYF

abundance: NA
v_gene: TRBV19
d_gene: NA
j_gene: TRBJ1-2
CDR3nt: TGTGCCTCCCACGGGGAACGGGATGGCTACACCTTC
CDR3aa: CASHGERDGYTF

abundance: NA
v_gene: TRBV7-2
d_gene: NA
j_gene: TRBJ2-2
CDR3nt: TGTGCCAGCATCGTCGACTCCAGGAACACCGGGGAGCTGTTTTTT
CDR3aa: CASIVDSRNTGELFF

abundance: many
v_gene: TRBV10-3
d_gene: NA
j_gene: TRBJ1-1
CDR3nt: TGTGCCATCTCCTTCGGTGGTCGTAGTGTCGCTGAAGCTTTCTTT
CDR3aa: CAISFGGRSVAEAFF

abundance: many
v_gene: TRBV10-2
d_gene: TRBD2
j_gene: TRBJ2-1
CDR3nt: TGCGCCAGCAGTGAGGCGACTAGCGGACTGGATTGGGTCAATGAGCAGTTCTTC
CDR3aa: CASSEATSGLDWVNEQFF

abundance: NA
v_gene: TRBV7-8
d_gene: NA
j_gene: TRBJ2-5
CDR3nt: TGTGCCATCAGCGCCACGTGGTGGGAGCGCCAAGAGACCCAGTACTTC
CDR3aa: CAISATWWERQETQYF

abundance: NA
v_gene: TRBV14
d_gene: NA
j_gene: TRBJ2-7
CDR3nt: TGTGCCAGCAGCCGCGGACAGTTCGTCGAGCAGTACTTC
CDR3aa: CASSRGQFVEQYF

abundance: NA
v_gene: TRBV14
d_gene: TRBD2
j_gene: TRBJ2-3
CDR3nt: TGTGCCAGCAGCAACCTAGCGGGAGGACCAGATACGCAGTATTTT
CDR3aa: CASSNLAGGPDTQYF

abundance: NA
v_gene: TRBV7-2
d_gene: TRBD1
j_gene: TRBJ2-1
CDR3nt: TGTGCCAGCAGCCCAAAAGGACAGGGCTACAATGAGCAGTTCTTC
CDR3aa: CASSPKGQGYNEQFF

abundance: NA
v_gene: TRBV28
d_gene: NA
j_gene: TRBJ2-7
CDR3nt: TGTGCCAGCTACACCCTTACAGGGAGGAAGATTTACGAGCAGTACTTC
CDR3aa: CASYTLTGRKIYEQYF

abundance: NA
v_gene: TRBV5-1
d_gene: NA
j_gene: TRBJ2-7
CDR3nt: TGCGCCAGCAGCCTCCCCAAAGCGGACCGTCCCTACGAGCAGTACTTC
CDR3aa: CASSLPKADRPYEQYF

abundance: NA
v_gene: TRBV7-2
d_gene: NA
j_gene: TRBJ2-7
CDR3nt: TGTGCCAGCAGCTTATCCGGGACCGGGTCCTACGAGCAGTACTTC
CDR3aa: CASSLSGTGSYEQYF

abundance: many
v_gene: TRBV12-3/TRBV12-4
d_gene: TRBD2
j_gene: TRBJ2-1
CDR3nt: TGTGCCAGCAGTTTAGCGGGAGGGCCAGGTGAGCAGTTCTTC
CDR3aa: CASSLAGGPGEQFF

abundance: NA
v_gene: TRBV27
d_gene: NA
j_gene: TRBJ1-5
CDR3nt: TGTGCCAGCAGTTTCAGGGTCGATCAGCCCCAGCATTTT
CDR3aa: CASSFRVDQPQHF

abundance: NA
v_gene: TRBV12-3/TRBV12-4
d_gene: TRBD1
j_gene: TRBJ1-1
CDR3nt: TGTGCCAGCAGCACGGACAGGGAGTCCACTGAAGCTTTCTTT
CDR3aa: CASSTDRESTEAFF

abundance: NA
v_gene: TRBV29-1
d_gene: NA
j_gene: TRBJ2-3
CDR3nt: TGCAGCGTTCTACCAAACACAGATACGCAGTATTTT
CDR3aa: CSVLPNTDTQYF

abundance: NA
v_gene: TRBV11-2
d_gene: TRBD2
j_gene: TRBJ2-3
CDR3nt: TGTGCCAGCAGCCTCTACCGGGAGGCAGATACGCAGTATTTT
CDR3aa: CASSLYREADTQYF

abundance: NA
v_gene: TRBV11-1
d_gene: NA
j_gene: TRBJ2-1
CDR3nt: TGTGCCAGCAGCCTCGATCCGGGATCAGGAGAGCAGTTCTTC
CDR3aa: CASSLDPGSGEQFF